This T cell receptor (beta chain) is drawn from a study of shared clonotypes between healthy human individuals. Overall study: The cohort comprised a couple of women and a few men. Their ages spanned 18 to 49 years.

Assay: immunoSEQ multiplex PCR; the TCRdb copy retains only in-frame clones and omits some. The sample yields about 480,000 clones, about 80% seen once. Germline V CDR1 and CDR2: SEHNR, FQNEAQ (reference sequence). The CDR3 length is 16 residues. With 5 bases clipped from V and 4 bases from J, the junction kept 8 bases outside the gene matches. V and J are TRBV7-9 and TRBJ2-1; 10 nucleotides align to TRBD1. This receptor was taken from a woman aged 40 to 50 in good health. Some clones in this sample may be carry-over from other donors' samples. Sequencing used PBMCs. The CDR3 spells CASSQDRGRGYNEQFF. The CDR3 region has the DNA TGTGCCAGCAGCCAAGACAGGGGGCGCGGGTACAATGAGCAGTTCTTC.